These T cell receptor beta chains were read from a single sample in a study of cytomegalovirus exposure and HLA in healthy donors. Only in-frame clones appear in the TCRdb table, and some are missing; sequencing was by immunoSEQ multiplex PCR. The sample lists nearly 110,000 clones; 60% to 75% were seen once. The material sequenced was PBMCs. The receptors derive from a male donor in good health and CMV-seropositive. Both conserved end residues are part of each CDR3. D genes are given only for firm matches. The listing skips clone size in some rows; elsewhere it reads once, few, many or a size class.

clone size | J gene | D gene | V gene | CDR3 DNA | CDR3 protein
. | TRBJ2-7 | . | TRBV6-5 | TGTGCCAGCAGGGGACACAGGGTCCACGAGCAGTACTTC | CASRGHRVHEQYF
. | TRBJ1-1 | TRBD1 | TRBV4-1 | TGCGCCAGCAGCCAACCGACAGGGTACACTGAAGCTTTCTTT | CASSQPTGYTEAFF
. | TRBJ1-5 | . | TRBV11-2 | TGTGCCAGCACGGACGGGGGACCCAATCAGCCCCAGCATTTT | CASTDGGPNQPQHF
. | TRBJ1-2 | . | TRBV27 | TGTGCCAGCAGTTCTCAAGGGGGGGGCTATGGCTACACCTTC | CASSSQGGGYGYTF
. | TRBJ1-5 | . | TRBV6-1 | TGTGCCAGCAGTGAAGTTACAGTAAGGAACAATCAGCCCCAGCATTTT | CASSEVTVRNNQPQHF
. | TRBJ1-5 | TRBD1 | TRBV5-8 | TGTGCCAGCAGCTCGGGGGACAGGGGAGGTGATCAGCCCCAGCATTTT | CASSSGDRGGDQPQHF
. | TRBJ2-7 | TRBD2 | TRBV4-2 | TGTGCCAGCACCCCAATGGCGCTAGCGGGAGGAATAAACTACGAGCAGTACTTC | CASTPMALAGGINYEQYF
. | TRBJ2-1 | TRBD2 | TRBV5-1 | TGCGCCAGCAGTCATGATGGCGGGGGGGCTAAAAATGAGCAGTTCTTC | CASSHDGGGAKNEQFF
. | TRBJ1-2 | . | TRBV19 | TGTGCCAGTAGTATCGGAGGGAACTATGGCTACACCTTC | CASSIGGNYGYTF
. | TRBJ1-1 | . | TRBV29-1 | TGCAGCGTTGAAGGACTTGAACTGGGTGAAGCTTTCTTT | CSVEGLELGEAFF
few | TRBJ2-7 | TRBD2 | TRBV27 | TGTGCCAGCAGTTCGCTAGCGGGGGTGTCCTACGAGCAGTACTTC | CASSSLAGVSYEQYF
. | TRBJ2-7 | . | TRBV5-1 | TGCGCCAGCAGCGCAACCTCCTACGAGCAGTACTTC | CASSATSYEQYF
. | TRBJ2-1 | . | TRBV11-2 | TGTGCCAGCAGCTTAGTGGTAAGGACAAACATCTACAATGAGCAGTTCTTC | CASSLVVRTNIYNEQFF
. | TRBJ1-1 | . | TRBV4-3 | TGCGCCAGCAGCCCCGAATTAACTTGGAACACTGAAGCTTTCTTT | CASSPELTWNTEAFF
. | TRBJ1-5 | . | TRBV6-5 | TGTGCCAGCAGTTCAAGAGAGGGTCAGCCCCAGCATTTT | CASSSREGQPQHF
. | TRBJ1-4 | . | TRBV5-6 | TGTGCCAGCAGCCTTGGGACAGAAAAACTGTTTTTT | CASSLGTEKLFF
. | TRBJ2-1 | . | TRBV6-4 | TGTGCCAGCAGTGGAGGGGAGGCAGGCAATGAGCAGTTCTTC | CASSGGEAGNEQFF
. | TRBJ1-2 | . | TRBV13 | TGTGCCAGCAGCTTAGGGGTCAGGAATGGGCATGGCTACACCTTC | CASSLGVRNGHGYTF
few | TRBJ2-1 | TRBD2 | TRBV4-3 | TGCGCCAGCAGCCAGTGGGGACCAAGACTAGCGGATTACAATGAGCAGTTCTTC | CASSQWGPRLADYNEQFF
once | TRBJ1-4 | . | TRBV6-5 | TGTGCCAGCGGAGGGGAAAAACTGTTTTTT | CASGGEKLFF
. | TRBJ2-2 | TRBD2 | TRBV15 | TGTGCCACCAGCAGAGAGCGGGAGGGCTATACCGGGGAGCTGTTTTTT | CATSREREGYTGELFF
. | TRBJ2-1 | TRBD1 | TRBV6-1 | TGTGCCAGCAGAACCGGGACAGGGAATGAGCAGTTCTTC | CASRTGTGNEQFF
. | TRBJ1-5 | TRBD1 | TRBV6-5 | TGTGCCAGCAGTTACTCGATGACAGGGGGCAATCAGCCCCAGCATTTT | CASSYSMTGGNQPQHF
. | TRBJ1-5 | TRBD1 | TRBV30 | TGTGCCTGGAGTCTAGGGGGCGATCAGCCCCAGCATTTT | CAWSLGGDQPQHF
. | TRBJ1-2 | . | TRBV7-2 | TGTGCCAGCAGGTTAAAAACGGACAGCTCTTATGGCTACACCTTC | CASRLKTDSSYGYTF